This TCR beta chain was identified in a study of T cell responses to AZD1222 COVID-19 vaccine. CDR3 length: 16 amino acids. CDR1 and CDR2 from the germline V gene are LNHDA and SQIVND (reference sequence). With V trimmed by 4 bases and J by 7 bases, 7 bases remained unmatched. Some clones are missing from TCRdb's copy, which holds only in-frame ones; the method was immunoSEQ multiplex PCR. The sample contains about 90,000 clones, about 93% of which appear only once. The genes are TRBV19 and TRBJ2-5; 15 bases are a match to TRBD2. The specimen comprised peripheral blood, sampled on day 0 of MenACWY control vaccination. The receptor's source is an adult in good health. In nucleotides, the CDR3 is TGTGCCAGTAGTACATGGACTAGCGGGGGGGTAGGGACCCAGTACTTC. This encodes CASSTWTSGGVGTQYF.